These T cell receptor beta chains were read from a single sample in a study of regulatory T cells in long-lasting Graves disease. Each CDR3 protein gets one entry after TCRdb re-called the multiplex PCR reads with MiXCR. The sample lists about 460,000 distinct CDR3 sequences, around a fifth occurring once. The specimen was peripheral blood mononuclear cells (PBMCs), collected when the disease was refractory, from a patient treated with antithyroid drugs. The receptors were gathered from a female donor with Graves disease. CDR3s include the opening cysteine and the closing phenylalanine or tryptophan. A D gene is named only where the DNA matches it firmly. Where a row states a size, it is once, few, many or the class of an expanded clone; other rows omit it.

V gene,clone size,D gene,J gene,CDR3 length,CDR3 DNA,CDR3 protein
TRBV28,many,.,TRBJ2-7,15,TGTGCCAGCAGTTTAGTTAGGGTAGAAGGTTACGAGCAGTACTTC,CASSLVRVEGYEQYF
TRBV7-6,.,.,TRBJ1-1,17,TGTGCCAGCAGCACAGCGGTTAACAGCCTATTGAACACTGAAGCTTTCTTT,CASSTAVNSLLNTEAFF
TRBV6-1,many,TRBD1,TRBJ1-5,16,TGTGCCAGCAGCCAAATACAGGGGGCGAGCAATCAGCCCCAGCATTTT,CASSQIQGASNQPQHF
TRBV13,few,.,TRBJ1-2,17,TGTGCCAGCAGCTACAGGGTCGGGCTCCAGTCGACCTATGGCTACACCTTC,CASSYRVGLQSTYGYTF
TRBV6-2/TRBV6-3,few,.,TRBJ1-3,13,TGTGCCAGCAGTTACCAGAGGGGAAACACCATATATTTT,CASSYQRGNTIYF
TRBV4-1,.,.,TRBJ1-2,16,TGCGCCAGCAGCCAAGATGCCAGGAATTCGTACTATGGCTGCACCTTC,CASSQDARNSYYGCTF
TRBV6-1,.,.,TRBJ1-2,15,TGTGCCAGCAGAAGACATCGGGAGGCCATCTATGGCTACACCTTC,CASRRHREAIYGYTF
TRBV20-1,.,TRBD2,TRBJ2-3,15,TGCAGTGCTAGTCCTCAGCGGGGGTTCACAGATACGCAGTATTTT,CSASPQRGFTDTQYF
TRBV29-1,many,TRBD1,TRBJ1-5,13,TGCAGCGTTGGACAGGGGGCAGGTCAGCCCCAGCATTTT,CSVGQGAGQPQHF
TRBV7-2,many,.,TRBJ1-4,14,TGTGCCAGCAGCCCTGACACCTTTAATGAAAAACTGTTTTTT,CASSPDTFNEKLFF
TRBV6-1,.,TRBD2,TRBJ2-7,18,TGTGCCAGCAGTCTTGGGCCCCTACGTGGCGCGGGAGGAGAGGAGCAGTACTTC,CASSLGPLRGAGGEEQYF
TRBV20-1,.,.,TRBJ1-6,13,TGCAGTGCCCGTCAGGGGAATAATTCACCCCTCCACTTT,CSARQGNNSPLHF
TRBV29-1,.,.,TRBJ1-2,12,TGCAGCGTTGTTGACAGGAGCTATGGCTACACCTTC,CSVVDRSYGYTF
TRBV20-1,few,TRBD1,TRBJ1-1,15,TGCAGTGCCACACAGGGGCGGTTTAGGAACACTGAAGCTTTCTTT,CSATQGRFRNTEAFF
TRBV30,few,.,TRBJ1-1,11,TGTGCCTCGGACTGGGAAACTGAAGCTTTCTTT,CASDWETEAFF
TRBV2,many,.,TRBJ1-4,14,TGTGCCAGCGCTAACAGGGACGTAGGGGAAAAACTGTTTTTT,CASANRDVGEKLFF
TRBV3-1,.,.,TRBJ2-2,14,TGTGCCAGCAGCCAAGATAAGGGCCGCGGGGAGCTGTTTTTT,CASSQDKGRGELFF
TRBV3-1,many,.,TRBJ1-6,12,TGTGCCAGCAGCCAAGGAGACTCACCCCTCCACTTT,CASSQGDSPLHF
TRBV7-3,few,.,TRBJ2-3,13,TGTGCCAGCAGCCGTGCTAGCACAGATACGCAGTATTTT,CASSRASTDTQYF
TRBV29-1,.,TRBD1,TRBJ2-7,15,TGCAGCGTTGGTGGACAGGGTACTTCTTGGGACGAGCAGTACTTC,CSVGGQGTSWDEQYF
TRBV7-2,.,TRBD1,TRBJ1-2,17,TGTGCCAGCAGCTCCCTCCTTCCGGGACAGGGGAGGTATGGCTACACCTTC,CASSSLLPGQGRYGYTF
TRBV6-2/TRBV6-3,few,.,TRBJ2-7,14,TGTGCCAGCAGTCAGTACAGGGAAATCAATGAGCAGTACTTC,CASSQYREINEQYF
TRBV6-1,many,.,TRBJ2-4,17,TGTGCCAGCAGTGAAGACTACGGAAACTTAGCCAAAAACATTCAGTACTTC,CASSEDYGNLAKNIQYF
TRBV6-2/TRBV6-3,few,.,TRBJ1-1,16,TGTGCCAGCAGTTACAACATACCGAGGGGGGACACTGAAGCTTTCTTT,CASSYNIPRGDTEAFF
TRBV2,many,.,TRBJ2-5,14,TGTGCCAGCAAGTACAGGGTGTCGGGTGAGACCCAGTACTTC,CASKYRVSGETQYF
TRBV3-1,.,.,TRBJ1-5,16,TGTGCCAGCAGCAGGGGCGGGGGAGGGAACAATCAGCCCCAGCATTTT,CASSRGGGGNNQPQHF
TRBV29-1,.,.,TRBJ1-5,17,TGCAGCGTTGTCGTGGGGGGTTCTGGGGAAAGCAATCAGCCCCAGCATTTT,CSVVVGGSGESNQPQHF
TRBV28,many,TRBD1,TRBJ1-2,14,TGTGCCAGCAGCACTGGACAGGGGGCCCCTGGCTACACCTTC,CASSTGQGAPGYTF
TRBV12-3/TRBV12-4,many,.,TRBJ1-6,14,TGTGCCAGCGCGGCATGGGATCATAATTCACCCCTCCACTTT,CASAAWDHNSPLHF
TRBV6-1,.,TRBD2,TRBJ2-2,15,TGTGCCAGCAACGGCAGCGGGAGAAACACCGGGGAGCTGTTTTTT,CASNGSGRNTGELFF
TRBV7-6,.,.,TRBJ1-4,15,TGTGCCAGCAGCTTAGAGGCAGGGAGGGATGAAAAACTGTTTTTT,CASSLEAGRDEKLFF
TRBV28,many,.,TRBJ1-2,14,TGTGCCAGCAGTTTAGTCAGCAGGTACTATGGCTACACCTTC,CASSLVSRYYGYTF
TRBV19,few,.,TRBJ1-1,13,TGTGCCAGTAGTGTAGGACAAGACACTGAAGCTTTCTTT,CASSVGQDTEAFF
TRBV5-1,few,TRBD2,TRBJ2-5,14,TGTGCCAGCAGCTTAGCGGGGGCCCAAGAGACCCAGTACTTC,CASSLAGAQETQYF
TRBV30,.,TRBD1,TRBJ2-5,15,TGTGCCTGGACCAGGACAGGGGGCCTTCAAGAGACCCAGTACTTC,CAWTRTGGLQETQYF
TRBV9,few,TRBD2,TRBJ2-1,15,TGTGCCAGCAGCGTAGAAGCGGGAGTAGGCAATGAGCAGTTCTTC,CASSVEAGVGNEQFF
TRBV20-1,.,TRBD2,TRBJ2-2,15,TGCAGTGCTAGAGGGACTAGCGGGAGGACCGGGGAGCTGTTTTTT,CSARGTSGRTGELFF
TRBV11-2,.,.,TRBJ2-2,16,TGTGCCAGCAGCCGGAGAGGCGGAGCGAACACCGGGGAGCTGTTTTTT,CASSRRGGANTGELFF
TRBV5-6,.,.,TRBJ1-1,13,TGTGCCAGCAGCTTTTCGTCTCTGGGTGAAGCTTTCTTT,CASSFSSLGEAFF
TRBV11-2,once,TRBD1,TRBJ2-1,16,TGTGCCAGCAGCTTAGTTAGCGGGACAGGGGGCAATGAGCAGTTCTTC,CASSLVSGTGGNEQFF
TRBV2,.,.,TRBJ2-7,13,TGTGCCAGCAGCTCCCAAGAACCCGGCGAGCAGTACTTC,CASSSQEPGEQYF
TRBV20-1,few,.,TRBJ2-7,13,TGCAGTGCGATGGGGGGCAGCTCCTACGAGCAGTACTTC,CSAMGGSSYEQYF
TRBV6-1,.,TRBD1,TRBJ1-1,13,TGTGCCAGTGAGGACAGGGTGAACACTGAAGCTTTCTTT,CASEDRVNTEAFF
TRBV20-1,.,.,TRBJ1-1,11,TGCGCCTCGGGAGTGAACAATGAAGCTTTCTTT,CASGVNNEAFF
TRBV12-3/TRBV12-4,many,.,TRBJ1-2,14,TGTGCCAGCAGGGGCCCGGGACACTACTATGGCTACACCTTC,CASRGPGHYYGYTF
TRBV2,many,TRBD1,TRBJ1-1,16,TGTGCCAGCGGAGCAACAGGGGACGATTTTTTCACTGAAGCTTTCTTT,CASGATGDDFFTEAFF
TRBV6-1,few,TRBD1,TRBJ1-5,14,TGTGCCACGGGGGACAGTCGGGGCAATCAGCCCCAGCATTTT,CATGDSRGNQPQHF